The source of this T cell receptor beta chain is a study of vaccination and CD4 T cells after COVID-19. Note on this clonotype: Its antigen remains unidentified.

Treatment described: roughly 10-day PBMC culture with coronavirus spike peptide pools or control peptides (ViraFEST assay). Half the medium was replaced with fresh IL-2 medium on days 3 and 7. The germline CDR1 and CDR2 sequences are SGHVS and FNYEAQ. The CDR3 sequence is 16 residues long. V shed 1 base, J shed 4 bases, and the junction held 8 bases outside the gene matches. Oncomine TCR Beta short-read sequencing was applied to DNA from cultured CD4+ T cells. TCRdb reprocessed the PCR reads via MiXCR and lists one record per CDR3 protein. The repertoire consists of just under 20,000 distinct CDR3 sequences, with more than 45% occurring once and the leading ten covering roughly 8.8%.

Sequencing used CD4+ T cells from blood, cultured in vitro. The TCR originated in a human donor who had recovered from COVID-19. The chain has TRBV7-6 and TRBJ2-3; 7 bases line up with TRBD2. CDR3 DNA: TGTGCCAGCAGCTTAGGGACTAGAAAAGGCGCAGATACGCAGTATTTT. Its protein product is CASSLGTRKGADTQYF. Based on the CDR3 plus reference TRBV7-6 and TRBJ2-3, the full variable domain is GAGVSQSPRYKVTKRGQDVALRCDPISGHVSLYWYRQALGQGPEFLTYFNYEAQQDKSGLPNDRFSAERPEGSISTLTIQRTEQRDSAMYRCASSLGTRKGADTQYFGPGTRLTVL.